The rows below give T cell receptor beta chains drawn from one sample of a study of response to subunit inactivated influenza vaccine. In TCRdb, the RT-PCR reads were re-called with MiXCR into one record per CDR3 protein. The sample holds approximately 700,000 distinct CDR3 sequences, approximately 14% seen once. The sequencing used PBMCs from blood, collected 11 to 12 days after vaccination. The origin of the receptors is a middle-aged man who received an inactivated influenza vaccine. Both conserved end residues are part of each CDR3. The D gene is left open where the match is weak. Clone size is not always given. Where it is, it says once, few, many or a class for expanded clones.

d_call	clone_size	v_call	j_call	cdr3_aa	cdr3_nt
NA	NA	TRBV3-1	TRBJ2-7	CASSPNWRGEQYF	TGTGCCAGCAGCCCCAATTGGAGGGGCGAGCAGTACTTC
NA	NA	TRBV11-2	TRBJ2-3	CASSLEGRLADTQYF	TGTGCCAGCAGCTTAGAGGGGCGATTGGCAGATACGCAGTATTTT
NA	NA	TRBV20-1	TRBJ2-3	CSARDDGRNTQYF	TGCAGTGCTAGAGATGACGGGCGGAATACGCAGTATTTT
TRBD1	NA	TRBV6-1	TRBJ1-2	CASSLDRGRYGYTF	TGTGCCAGCAGTCTTGACAGGGGCCGGTATGGCTACACCTTC
TRBD1	NA	TRBV20-1	TRBJ2-1	CSARDWIAAGGSEQFF	TGCAGTGCTAGAGATTGGATAGCGGCAGGGGGCAGCGAGCAGTTCTTC
NA	many	TRBV28	TRBJ1-5	CASSFRLEGLEPQHF	TGTGCCAGCAGTTTCCGTCTTGAGGGGCTTGAACCCCAGCATTTT
NA	NA	TRBV10-3	TRBJ2-5	CAISPGRSEAQYF	TGTGCCATCAGTCCAGGGCGATCAGAGGCCCAGTACTTC
NA	few	TRBV7-2	TRBJ1-2	CASSSSSVTGVGGYTF	TGTGCCAGCAGCTCCTCGAGTGTGACGGGGGTCGGCGGCTACACCTTC
NA	few	TRBV7-2	TRBJ2-3	CASSLALVADTQYF	TGTGCCAGCAGCTTAGCCCTAGTAGCAGATACGCAGTATTTT
NA	NA	TRBV6-1	TRBJ2-7	CASSDGHSYEQYF	TGTGCCAGCAGTGATGGACACTCCTACGAGCAGTACTTC
TRBD1	NA	TRBV20-1	TRBJ1-6	CSAMTGGSYNSPLHF	TGCAGTGCTATGACAGGGGGTTCCTATAATTCACCCCTCCACTTT
NA	many	TRBV24-1	TRBJ2-1	CATRASSSYNEQFF	TGTGCCACCAGGGCCTCGAGCTCCTACAATGAGCAGTTCTTC
TRBD2	many	TRBV12-3/TRBV12-4	TRBJ2-3	CASRESSGSYPYF	TGTGCCAGCAGGGAATCTAGCGGGAGTTATCCGTATTTT
NA	NA	TRBV20-1	TRBJ2-5	CSAPNRAPGTQYF	TGCAGTGCTCCGAACCGGGCACCAGGGACCCAGTACTTC
NA	NA	TRBV20-1	TRBJ1-5	CSARETDWDNQPQHF	TGCAGTGCTAGAGAGACAGATTGGGACAATCAGCCCCAGCATTTT
NA	NA	TRBV25-1	TRBJ1-5	CASSRQGFQPQHF	TGTGCCAGCAGTCGTCAGGGATTTCAGCCCCAGCATTTT
NA	few	TRBV3-1	TRBJ2-7	CASSHSGPLRYEQYF	TGTGCCAGCAGCCACAGCGGCCCTCTCCGCTACGAGCAGTACTTC
TRBD2	few	TRBV28	TRBJ2-7	CASSSERDPPYEQYF	TGTGCCAGCAGTTCAGAGCGGGACCCCCCCTACGAGCAGTACTTC
TRBD1	few	TRBV12-3/TRBV12-4	TRBJ1-2	CASSNTGGFGNGYTF	TGTGCCAGCAGTAACACAGGGGGCTTCGGCAATGGCTACACCTTC
TRBD2	few	TRBV20-1	TRBJ2-5	CSVSSGDQETQYF	TGCAGTGTATCCAGCGGGGACCAAGAGACCCAGTACTTC
TRBD1	NA	TRBV10-3	TRBJ1-5	CAISRTGPNQPQHF	TGTGCCATCAGTAGGACAGGTCCCAATCAGCCCCAGCATTTT
TRBD1	few	TRBV5-1	TRBJ2-7	CASSLGGTATYEQYF	TGCGCCAGCAGCTTGGGGGGGACAGCGACCTACGAGCAGTACTTC
TRBD1	few	TRBV5-5	TRBJ1-2	CASSLNRGRPGYTF	TGTGCCAGCAGCTTGAACAGGGGGCGGCCTGGCTACACCTTC
TRBD2	once	TRBV19	TRBJ2-1	CASSQLAGGQNEQFF	TGTGCCAGTAGCCAACTAGCGGGGGGCCAGAATGAGCAGTTCTTC
TRBD1	NA	TRBV3-1	TRBJ1-6	CASSQGPLGGGSPLHF	TGTGCCAGCAGCCAAGGTCCGCTAGGGGGCGGTTCACCCCTCCACTTT
NA	NA	TRBV20-1	TRBJ1-2	CSARDRSALRKVGGYTF	TGCAGTGCTAGAGATCGTTCGGCCCTCCGGAAGGTGGGTGGCTACACCTTC
TRBD1	NA	TRBV6-1	TRBJ2-1	CASSPSGTGGYNEQFF	TGTGCCAGCAGCCCTTCCGGGACAGGGGGATACAATGAGCAGTTCTTC
NA	few	TRBV12-3/TRBV12-4	TRBJ2-5	CASSPNPEGKETQYF	TGTGCCAGCAGTCCCAACCCCGAGGGGAAAGAGACCCAGTACTTC
TRBD1	NA	TRBV6-5	TRBJ1-1	CASSYSGDSHTEAFF	TGTGCCAGCAGTTACTCGGGGGACAGCCACACTGAAGCTTTCTTT
NA	NA	TRBV20-1	TRBJ2-1	CSAGGGFSYNEQFF	TGCAGTGCTGGCGGCGGTTTCTCCTACAATGAGCAGTTCTTC
TRBD2	few	TRBV7-2	TRBJ2-3	CASSLTYSGRTDTQYF	TGTGCCAGCAGCTTAACATATAGCGGGAGGACAGATACGCAGTATTTT
NA	NA	TRBV3-1	TRBJ2-1	CASSQTSREQFF	TGTGCCAGCAGCCAAACTAGCAGGGAGCAGTTCTTC
NA	few	TRBV9	TRBJ1-2	CASSVEPGDYGYTF	TGTGCCAGCAGCGTAGAGCCAGGCGATTATGGCTACACCTTC
TRBD1	few	TRBV29-1	TRBJ2-2	CSVGLTGAVTGELFF	TGCAGCGTTGGTCTCACAGGGGCGGTTACCGGGGAGCTGTTTTTT
NA	few	TRBV19	TRBJ2-7	CASSPQGISYEQYF	TGTGCCAGTAGTCCGCAGGGGATCTCCTACGAGCAGTACTTC
NA	NA	TRBV7-9	TRBJ2-5	CASSRTGSPAQETQYF	TGTGCCAGCAGTCGGACGGGGTCCCCGGCTCAAGAGACCCAGTACTTC
TRBD1	few	TRBV7-9	TRBJ2-2	CASSLIGTGNSGELFF	TGTGCCAGCAGCTTAATAGGGACAGGGAATTCCGGGGAGCTGTTTTTT
NA	NA	TRBV20-1	TRBJ1-2	CSATVSGRSRYGYTF	TGCAGTGCTACAGTTTCTGGGAGGAGTCGCTATGGCTACACCTTC
TRBD2	few	TRBV5-1	TRBJ2-1	CASSHGTSGSPYNEQFF	TGCGCCAGCAGCCACGGGACTAGCGGGAGTCCCTACAATGAGCAGTTCTTC
NA	NA	TRBV4-3	TRBJ1-2	CASSRTDSRGYTF	TGCGCCAGCAGCCGGACTGACAGTCGTGGCTACACCTTC
NA	NA	TRBV7-9	TRBJ2-7	CASRRDPSYEQYF	TGTGCCAGCAGACGGGACCCCTCCTACGAGCAGTACTTC
NA	NA	TRBV4-1	TRBJ2-2	CASSQGILNTGELFF	TGCGCCAGCAGCCAAGGGATTTTGAACACCGGGGAGCTGTTTTTT
TRBD2	few	TRBV6-1	TRBJ2-3	CASPRTSGYTDTQYF	TGTGCCAGCCCCAGGACTAGCGGTTACACAGATACGCAGTATTTT
NA	NA	TRBV7-9	TRBJ2-3	CASNLQGLGQYF	TGTGCCAGCAACCTCCAGGGGCTGGGGCAGTATTTT
TRBD2	few	TRBV24-1	TRBJ2-3	CATSGPPSGGAKDTQYF	TGTGCCACCAGTGGACCCCCTAGCGGGGGGGCGAAAGATACGCAGTATTTT
NA	NA	TRBV11-2	TRBJ1-2	CASSRDEYNYGYTF	TGTGCCAGCAGCCGTGACGAGTATAACTATGGCTACACCTTC
NA	few	TRBV5-1	TRBJ2-7	CASSEQGGGRNYEQYF	TGCGCCAGCAGCGAACAGGGTGGGGGTCGGAACTACGAGCAGTACTTC
NA	few	TRBV11-2	TRBJ2-3	CASSLWGLRTDTQYF	TGTGCCAGCAGCTTATGGGGGCTCCGCACAGATACGCAGTATTTT
TRBD2	few	TRBV5-1	TRBJ2-1	CASSLGRTSFHNEQFF	TGCGCCAGCAGCTTGGGCAGGACTAGCTTCCACAATGAGCAGTTCTTC
NA	NA	TRBV3-1	TRBJ1-3	CASSQVLNSGNTIYF	TGTGCCAGCAGCCAAGTACTGAACTCTGGAAACACCATATATTTT
NA	many	TRBV5-8	TRBJ2-2	CASSLMGTHTGELFF	TGTGCCAGCAGCTTGATGGGGACTCACACCGGGGAGCTGTTTTTT
TRBD2	few	TRBV29-1	TRBJ2-4	CSVAIAGGIAKNIQYF	TGCAGCGTTGCAATAGCGGGTGGTATAGCCAAAAACATTCAGTACTTC
TRBD1	few	TRBV28	TRBJ2-7	CASGTGQAYEQYF	TGTGCCAGCGGAACGGGACAGGCCTACGAGCAGTACTTC
NA	few	TRBV7-6	TRBJ2-4	CASSLDAKNIQYF	TGTGCCAGCAGCTTAGATGCCAAAAACATTCAGTACTTC
NA	NA	TRBV9	TRBJ2-1	CASSVYVAGANEQFF	TGTGCCAGCAGCGTTTATGTAGCAGGCGCGAATGAGCAGTTCTTC
NA	few	TRBV6-1	TRBJ1-4	CASRTGNYNEKLFF	TGTGCCAGCAGGACAGGAAACTACAATGAAAAACTGTTTTTT
NA	NA	TRBV2	TRBJ2-2	CDSKGVGELFF	TGTGACAGCAAAGGGGTCGGGGAGCTGTTTTTT
TRBD1	many	TRBV4-3	TRBJ2-5	CASSRTGRETQYF	TGCGCCAGCAGTCGGACAGGTAGAGAGACCCAGTACTTC
TRBD1	few	TRBV3-1	TRBJ1-5	CASSQATGGQPQHF	TGTGCCAGCAGCCAAGCGACAGGGGGTCAGCCCCAGCATTTT
NA	NA	TRBV29-1	TRBJ2-1	CSVEPLGGEQFF	TGCAGCGTTGAACCACTTGGAGGAGAGCAGTTCTTC